This T cell receptor beta chain stems from a study of blood T cells in healthy people across ages. Extraction yielded at least 5 micrograms of total RNA per sample. From germline, CDR1 is SNHLY and CDR2 FYNNEI. V shed 5 bases, J shed 3 bases, and the junction held 6 bases outside the gene matches. The CDR3 sequence is 14 residues long. The second PCR ran about 6 to 12 cycles with a sample-barcoded 5' primer and J-beta primers. TCRdb re-analysed the 5' RACE reads in MiXCR, keeping a single row per CDR3 protein. The sample lists 1,100,000 or so distinct CDR3 sequences, 40% to 50% seen once, with approximately 17% in the top ten.

The sequencing input was blood. The chain carries TRBV2 and TRBJ2-7; 8 bases map to TRBD2. This TCR was recovered from an older woman in good health. In DNA, the CDR3 is TGTGCCAGCAGTCGACGACTAGCGCTCTACGAGCAGTACTTC. It encodes CASSRRLALYEQYF.